A selection of T cell receptor beta chains follows, all from one sample in a study of T cell repertoires in cytomegalovirus infection. From the reads, TCRdb called clonotypes with MiXCR, one entry per CDR3 protein. This table holds approximately 170,000 distinct CDR3 sequences, 17% found once. Sequencing used CD8+ T cells from PBMCs. These receptor sequences come from a human donor in good health (CMV status not recorded). Some clones in this sample may be carry-over from other donors' samples. The CDR3 runs from the conserved cysteine through the conserved F or W. A row's size may be missing; if present it is once, few, many or a size class.

V gene: TRBV20-1; clone size: NA; CDR3 protein: CSASSDRVEDYGYTF
V gene: TRBV20-1; clone size: once; CDR3 protein: CSARAGGLARDTQYF
V gene: TRBV7-2; clone size: NA; CDR3 protein: CASSPGGLAGIYEQFF
V gene: TRBV7-6; clone size: NA; CDR3 protein: CASSLGSAREDTQYF
V gene: TRBV7-8; clone size: few; CDR3 protein: CASSAHLSTDTQYF
V gene: TRBV5-4; clone size: NA; CDR3 protein: CASSLDLLYEQYF
V gene: TRBV10-2; clone size: NA; CDR3 protein: CASSERESDTQYF
V gene: TRBV29-1; clone size: NA; CDR3 protein: CSVEPGQGIGEQYF
V gene: TRBV28; clone size: NA; CDR3 protein: CASSFSGLAARQETQYF
V gene: TRBV20-1; clone size: few; CDR3 protein: CSARDRETVSYGYTF
V gene: TRBV9; clone size: NA; CDR3 protein: CASSEPGQGPNTEAFF
V gene: TRBV27; clone size: few; CDR3 protein: CATVRDRDPYNEQFF
V gene: TRBV7-3; clone size: few; CDR3 protein: CASSFQGEQFF
V gene: TRBV5-6; clone size: few; CDR3 protein: CASRMDRVADTQYF
V gene: TRBV7-2; clone size: many; CDR3 protein: CASSSGTASYEQYF
V gene: TRBV5-4; clone size: NA; CDR3 protein: CASSRANSNQPQHF
V gene: TRBV7-9; clone size: few; CDR3 protein: CASSPQGVVEAFF
V gene: TRBV10-3; clone size: NA; CDR3 protein: CAISDSPQGTQYF
V gene: TRBV20-1; clone size: once; CDR3 protein: CSARVWLVPSGSNEQFF
V gene: TRBV2; clone size: NA; CDR3 protein: CASSEGRRVAGATYEQYF
V gene: TRBV7-6; clone size: NA; CDR3 protein: CASSQIAVIGNEQFF
V gene: TRBV6-6; clone size: NA; CDR3 protein: CASGSYGYTF
V gene: TRBV7-6; clone size: few; CDR3 protein: CASRPSGESSYNEQFF
V gene: TRBV7-2; clone size: NA; CDR3 protein: CASSLAGFGGYNEQFF
V gene: TRBV7-6; clone size: few; CDR3 protein: CASSLELAGGPRETQYF
V gene: TRBV28; clone size: NA; CDR3 protein: CASRSSTGLSTGELFF
V gene: TRBV11-1; clone size: NA; CDR3 protein: CASLLSGSLYEQYF
V gene: TRBV18; clone size: NA; CDR3 protein: CASSPLDRVVNEQFF
V gene: TRBV6-2/TRBV6-3; clone size: NA; CDR3 protein: CASKGDGRVITEAFF
V gene: TRBV11-2; clone size: NA; CDR3 protein: CAGAGDSYEQYF
V gene: TRBV7-2; clone size: NA; CDR3 protein: CASTDGTRLYNEQFF
V gene: TRBV14; clone size: few; CDR3 protein: CASSLLRHRDSRAFF
V gene: TRBV7-2; clone size: NA; CDR3 protein: CASSLAPGEWYF
V gene: TRBV28; clone size: NA; CDR3 protein: CASSRQRDGYEQYF
V gene: TRBV7-9; clone size: few; CDR3 protein: CASSTYRETDTQYF
V gene: TRBV20-1; clone size: few; CDR3 protein: CSATQGFQPQHF
V gene: TRBV11-2; clone size: few; CDR3 protein: CASSPNSPEQYF
V gene: TRBV27; clone size: NA; CDR3 protein: CASSPPFAGNTEAFF
V gene: TRBV7-3; clone size: few; CDR3 protein: CASSLKGGEQYF
V gene: TRBV28; clone size: few; CDR3 protein: CASTATDYMNTEAFF
V gene: TRBV7-8; clone size: NA; CDR3 protein: CASSRLAGGEYEQFF
V gene: TRBV11-2; clone size: few; CDR3 protein: CASSLRPGAANEQFF
V gene: TRBV29-1; clone size: NA; CDR3 protein: CSVDREGETQYF
V gene: TRBV20-1; clone size: NA; CDR3 protein: CSALHASAQLDEQFF